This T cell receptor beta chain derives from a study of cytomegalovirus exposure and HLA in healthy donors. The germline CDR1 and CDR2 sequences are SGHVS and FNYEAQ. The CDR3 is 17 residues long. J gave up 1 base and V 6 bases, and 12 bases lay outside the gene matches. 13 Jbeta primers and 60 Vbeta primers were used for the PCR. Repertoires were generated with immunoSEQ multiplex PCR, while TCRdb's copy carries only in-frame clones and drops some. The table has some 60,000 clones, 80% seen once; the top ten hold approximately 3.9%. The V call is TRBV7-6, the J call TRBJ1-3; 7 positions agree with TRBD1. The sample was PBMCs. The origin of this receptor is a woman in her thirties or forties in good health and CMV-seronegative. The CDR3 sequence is CASSHRWDSGSGNTIYF. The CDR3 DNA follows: TGTGCCAGCAGTCACCGATGGGACAGTGGTTCTGGAAACACCATATATTTT. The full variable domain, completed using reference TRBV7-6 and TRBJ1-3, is GAGVSQSPRYKVTKRGQDVALRCDPISGHVSLYWYRQALGQGPEFLTYFNYEAQQDKSGLPNDRFSAERPEGSISTLTIQRTEQRDSAMYRCASSHRWDSGSGNTIYFGEGSWLTVV.